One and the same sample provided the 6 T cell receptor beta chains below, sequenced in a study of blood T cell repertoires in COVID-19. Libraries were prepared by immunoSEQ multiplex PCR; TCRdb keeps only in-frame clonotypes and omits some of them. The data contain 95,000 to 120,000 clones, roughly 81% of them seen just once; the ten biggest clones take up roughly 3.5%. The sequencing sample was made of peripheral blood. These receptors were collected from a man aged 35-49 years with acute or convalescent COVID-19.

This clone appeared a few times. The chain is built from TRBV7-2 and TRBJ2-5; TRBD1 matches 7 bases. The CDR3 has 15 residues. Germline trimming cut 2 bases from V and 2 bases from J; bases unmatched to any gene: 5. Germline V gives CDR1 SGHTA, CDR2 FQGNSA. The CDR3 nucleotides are TGTGCCAGCAGCTTATCCTCGACAGGGCAAGAGACCCAGTACTTC. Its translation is CASSLSSTGQETQYF.

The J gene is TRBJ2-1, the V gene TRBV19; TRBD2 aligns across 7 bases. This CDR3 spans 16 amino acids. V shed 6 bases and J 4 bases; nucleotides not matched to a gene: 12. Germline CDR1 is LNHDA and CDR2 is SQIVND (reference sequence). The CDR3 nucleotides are TGTGCCAGTAGCAAAAACCGGGGGGTCTGGTACAATGAGCAGTTCTTC. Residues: CASSKNRGVWYNEQFF.

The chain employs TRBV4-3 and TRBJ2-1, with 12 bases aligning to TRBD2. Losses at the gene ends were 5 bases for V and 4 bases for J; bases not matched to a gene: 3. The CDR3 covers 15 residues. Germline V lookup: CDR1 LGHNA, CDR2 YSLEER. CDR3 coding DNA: TGCGCCAGCAGCACGACTAGCGGGGGTTACAATGAGCAGTTCTTC. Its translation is CASSTTSGGYNEQFF.

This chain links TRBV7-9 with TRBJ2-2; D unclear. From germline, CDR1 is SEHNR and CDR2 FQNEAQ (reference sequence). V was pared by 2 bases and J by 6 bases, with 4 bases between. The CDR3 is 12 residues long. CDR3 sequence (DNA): TGTGCCAGCAGCTTAAGCCCCGGGGAGCTGTTTTTT. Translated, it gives CASSLSPGELFF.

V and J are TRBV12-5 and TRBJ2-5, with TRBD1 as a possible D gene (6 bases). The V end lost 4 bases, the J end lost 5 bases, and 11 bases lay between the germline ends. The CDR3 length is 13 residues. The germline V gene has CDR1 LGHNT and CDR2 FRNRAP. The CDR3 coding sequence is TGTGCTAGTGGTTCAGGGGTGGGGGAGACCCAGTACTTC. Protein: CASGSGVGETQYF. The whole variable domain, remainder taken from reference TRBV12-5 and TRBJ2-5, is DARVTQTPRHKVTEMGQEVTMRCQPILGHNTVFWYRQTMMQGLELLAYFRNRAPLDDSGMPKDRFSAEMPDATLATLKIQPSEPRDSAVYFCASGSGVGETQYFGPGTRLLVL.

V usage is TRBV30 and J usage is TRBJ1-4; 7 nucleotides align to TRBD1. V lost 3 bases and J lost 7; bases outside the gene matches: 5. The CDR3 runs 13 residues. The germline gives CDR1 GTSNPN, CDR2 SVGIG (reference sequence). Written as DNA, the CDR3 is TGTGCCTGGAGCTCACAGGGGATTGAAAAACTGTTTTTT. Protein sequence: CAWSSQGIEKLFF.